The rows below give T cell receptor beta chains drawn from one sample of a study of T cells in tumors after PD-1 blockade. The protocol was immunoSEQ multiplex PCR, while the TCRdb copy is restricted to in-frame clones and leaves out a portion. This sample yields some 66,000 clones, of which around 72% are seen a single time; around 4.7% belongs to the top ten. The sample was PBMCs, taken after anti-PD-1 treatment. These receptors originate from a human donor with basal cell carcinoma. The CDR3 runs from the conserved cysteine through the conserved F or W.

J,V,CDR3
TRBJ2-5,TRBV5-4,CASSLPGTGGETQYF
TRBJ2-7,TRBV7-9,CASSLEGGPHEQYF
TRBJ2-1,TRBV28,CASTKGGVNEQFF
TRBJ1-2,TRBV3-1/TRBV3-2,CASSQEKSPPVYGYTF
TRBJ2-5,TRBV7-2,CASSHRGGEETQYF
TRBJ1-6,TRBV18,CASSPGLKSSYNSPLHF
TRBJ2-1,TRBV7-9,CASSLNPAGTGLHEQFF
TRBJ2-7,TRBV5-5,CASSALTGASDEQYF
TRBJ2-7,TRBV19,CASSIDPGRVLDEQYF
TRBJ1-5,TRBV30,CAWSRQSYNQPQHF
TRBJ2-3,TRBV11-3,CASSPSGGDTQYF
TRBJ1-5,TRBV10-2,CASTVTGNQPQHF
TRBJ2-2,TRBV7-8,CASSPRGFTNTGELFF
TRBJ2-5,TRBV7-9,CASSAAQGAGVETQYF
TRBJ1-2,TRBV29-1,CSVRTGGNYGYTF
TRBJ2-7,TRBV6-6,CASSYPRTGDYEQYF
TRBJ1-5,TRBV10-3,CAISEFEANQPQHF
TRBJ2-7,TRBV5-5,CASSLEDYEQYF
TRBJ1-2,TRBV5-4,CASSHGQGNYGYTF
TRBJ2-1,TRBV5-1,CASSLVLAGRDEQFF
TRBJ2-7,TRBV11-3,CASSLGPGQGSEQYF
TRBJ2-1,TRBV11-3,CASRKAGGPYNEQFF
TRBJ1-2,TRBV19,CASMSHVAVNYGYTF
TRBJ1-6,TRBV6-5,CASNRQGAPVHF
TRBJ1-2,TRBV7-2,CASSSSFRQGDYGYTF
TRBJ1-2,TRBV6-5,CASSYSDGIYGYTF
TRBJ1-5,TRBV18,CASSPDRGQNNQPQHF
TRBJ2-5,TRBV3-1/TRBV3-2,CASKRSGGEYQETQYF
TRBJ2-7,TRBV19,CASSIERGYEQYF
TRBJ2-5,TRBV3-1/TRBV3-2,CATQKYQETQYF